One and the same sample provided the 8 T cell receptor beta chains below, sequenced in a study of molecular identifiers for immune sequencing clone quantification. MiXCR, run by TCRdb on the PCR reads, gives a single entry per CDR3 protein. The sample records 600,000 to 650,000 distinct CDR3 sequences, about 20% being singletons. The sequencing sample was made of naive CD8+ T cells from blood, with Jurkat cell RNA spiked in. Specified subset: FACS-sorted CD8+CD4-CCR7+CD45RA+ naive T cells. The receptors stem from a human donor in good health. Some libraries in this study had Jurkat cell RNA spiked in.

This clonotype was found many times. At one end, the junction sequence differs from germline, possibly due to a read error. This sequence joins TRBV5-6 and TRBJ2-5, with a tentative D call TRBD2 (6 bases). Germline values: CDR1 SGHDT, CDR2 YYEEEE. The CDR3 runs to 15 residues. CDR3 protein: CASSSLVGGQATQYF. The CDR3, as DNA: TGTGCCAGCAGCTCTCTAGTTGGAGGGCAAGCGACCCAGTACTTC.

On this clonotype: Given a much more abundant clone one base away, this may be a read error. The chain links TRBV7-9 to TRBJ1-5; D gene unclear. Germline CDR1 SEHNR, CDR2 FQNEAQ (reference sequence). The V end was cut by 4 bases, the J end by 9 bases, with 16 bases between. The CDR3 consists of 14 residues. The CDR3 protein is CASSSGEDVWPQHF. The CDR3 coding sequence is TGTGCCAGCAGCTCCGGGGAGGATGTTTGGCCCCAGCATTTT.

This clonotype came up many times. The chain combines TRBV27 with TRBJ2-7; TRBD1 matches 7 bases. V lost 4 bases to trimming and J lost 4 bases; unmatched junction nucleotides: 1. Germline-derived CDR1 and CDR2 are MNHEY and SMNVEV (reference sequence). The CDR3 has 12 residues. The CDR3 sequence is CASSSTGYEQYF. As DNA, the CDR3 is TGTGCCAGCAGTTCGACAGGGTACGAGCAGTACTTC.

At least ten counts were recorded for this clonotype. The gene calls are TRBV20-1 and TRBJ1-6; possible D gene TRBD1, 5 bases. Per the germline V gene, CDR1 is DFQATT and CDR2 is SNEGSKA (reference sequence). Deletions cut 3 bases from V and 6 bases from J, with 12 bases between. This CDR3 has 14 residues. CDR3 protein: CSAREGLGNSPLHF. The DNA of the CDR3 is TGCAGTGCTAGGGAGGGGCTCGGTAATTCACCCCTCCACTTT.

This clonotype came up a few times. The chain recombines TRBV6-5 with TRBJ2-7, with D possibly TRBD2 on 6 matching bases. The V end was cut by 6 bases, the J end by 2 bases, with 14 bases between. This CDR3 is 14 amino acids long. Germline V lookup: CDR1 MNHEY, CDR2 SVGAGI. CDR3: CASSPLSGPYEQYF. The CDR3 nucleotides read TGTGCCAGCAGCCCCCTTAGCGGCCCCTACGAGCAGTACTTC.

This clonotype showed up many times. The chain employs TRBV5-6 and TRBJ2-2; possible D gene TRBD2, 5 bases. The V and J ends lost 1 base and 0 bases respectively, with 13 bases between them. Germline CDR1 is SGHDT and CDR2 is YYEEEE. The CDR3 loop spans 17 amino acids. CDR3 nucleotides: TGTGCCAGCAGCTTGTACGTGGGGAGATCGAACACCGGGGAGCTGTTTTTT. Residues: CASSLYVGRSNTGELFF.

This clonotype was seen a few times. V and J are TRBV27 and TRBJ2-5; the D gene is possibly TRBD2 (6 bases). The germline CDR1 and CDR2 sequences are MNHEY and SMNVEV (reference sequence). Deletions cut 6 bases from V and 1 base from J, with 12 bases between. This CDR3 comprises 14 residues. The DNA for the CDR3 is TGTGCCAGCAGAAAACCGGGACTCCAAGAGACCCAGTACTTC. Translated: CASRKPGLQETQYF.

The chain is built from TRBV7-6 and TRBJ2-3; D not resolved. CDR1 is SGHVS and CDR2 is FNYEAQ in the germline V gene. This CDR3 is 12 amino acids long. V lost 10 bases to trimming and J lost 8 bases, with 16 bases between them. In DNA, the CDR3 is TGTGCCACTTCCTCGTCCCCTGGTACGCAGTATTTT. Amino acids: CATSSSPGTQYF.